This TCR beta chain was sequenced during a study of T cell repertoires in cytomegalovirus infection. Study in general: Researchers turned to recently identified HLA-C-restricted CMV epitopes as well as well-studied HLA-B-restricted ones. CMV infection together with matching HLA type was indicated by public TCR beta signatures.

Via MiXCR, TCRdb re-called the reads, giving one row per CDR3 protein. The data show 800,000 to 950,000 distinct CDR3 sequences, 32% seen once. The V gene end was trimmed by 6 bases and the J gene end by 5 bases; junction bases not matched to a gene: 9. The CDR3 consists of 16 residues. Looked up from germline, CDR1 is SNHLY and CDR2 is FYNNEI. About this clonotype itself: Its antigen is still unknown.

V is TRBV2 and J is TRBJ2-7; 14 bases fit TRBD2. Source: cultured CD8+ T cells from PBMCs, taken from culture after CMV antigen stimulation. This sequence originates from a human donor in good health (CMV status not recorded). Some clones in this sample may be carry-over from other donors' samples. DNA for the CDR3: TGTGCCAGCAGACCCGGACTAGCGGGGGGCTTGGACGAGCAGTACTTC. Encoded protein: CASRPGLAGGLDEQYF.